This entry lists 27 T cell receptor beta chains sequenced from one sample in a study of blood T cells in healthy people across ages (dated by TCRdb to the mid-2010s). Libraries were built with 5' RACE. Data came from an Illumina HiSeq 2500. The second PCR ran for about 7 to 11 cycles and used a J-beta primer mix along with a sample-barcoded 5' primer. TCRdb ran its own pipeline on the public reads, namely fastp trimming at Q25 and MiXCR clone calling, and kept in-frame beta chains. All rows with the same CDR3 protein become a single entry with the most common DNA and genes. For this sample there are 1.5 million to 2 million distinct CDR3 sequences; 40% to 55% appear just once. The ten biggest clones cover about 2.1% of the sample. The specimen was blood. These receptors originate from a woman in her thirties or forties in good health.

In its sample, this clonotype was seen once. The chain employs TRBV28 and TRBJ2-1; 11 bases agree with TRBD2. Germline V gives CDR1 MDHEN, CDR2 SYDVKM. This CDR3 region has 19 residues. Trimming took 3 bases from V and 0 from J; bases not matched to a gene: 10. For the CDR3, the DNA is TGTGCCAGCAGTTTCTTCGGGGGGACTAGCGGCCCCTCCTACAATGAGCAGTTCTTC. Its protein product is CASSFFGGTSGPSYNEQFF.

The V and J genes are TRBV28 and TRBJ2-3, with TRBD1 identical over 12 bases. CDR1 and CDR2 from the germline V gene are MDHEN and SYDVKM. The CDR3 extends over 16 amino acids. V lost 6 bases to trimming and J lost 4 bases; unmatched junction nucleotides: 8. Written as DNA, the CDR3 is TGTGCCAGCAGCGTCGGGACAGGGGGCGCGTCAGATACGCAGTATTTT. Translation gives CASSVGTGGASDTQYF.

J is TRBJ1-1 and V is TRBV12-3 or TRBV12-4, with D possibly TRBD1 on 5 matching bases. CDR3 length: 11 amino acids. Trimming stripped 5 bases from V and 10 bases from J, with 11 bases between. The CDR3 spells CASSEIGGAFF. CDR3 coding DNA: TGTGCCAGCAGTGAGATTGGGGGAGCTTTCTTT.

This clonotype was counted only a few times. V usage is TRBV4-3 and J usage is TRBJ2-4; D might be TRBD1 (6 bases). Near its end, the DNA agrees better with TRBJ2-7, so the J call may be wrong. The CDR3 has 14 amino acids. Germline V gene lookup returns CDR1 LGHNA and CDR2 YSLEER. The CDR3, as DNA: TGCGCCAGCAGCCAGATACAGGGATCCTACGAGCAGTACTTC. Its translation: CASSQIQGSYEQYF.

The chain employs TRBV6-6 and TRBJ2-7, with TRBD1 as a possible D gene (5 bases). V shed 4 bases and J shed 3 bases, with 19 bases lying between them. Per germline, CDR1 MNHNY and CDR2 SVGAGI (reference sequence). CDR3 length equals 16 residues. CDR3: CASSSLSIRQLYEQYF. The CDR3 bases are TGTGCCAGCAGTTCACTCTCCATTAGACAGCTCTACGAGCAGTACTTC.

This clonotype was seen a handful of times. The J gene is TRBJ2-1, the V gene TRBV9; 10 nucleotides line up with TRBD1. The length of the CDR3 is 15 residues. Germline V CDR1 and CDR2: SGDLS, YYNGEE. Trimming cost V 2 bases and J 4 bases; bases outside gene matches: 3. CDR3 in amino acids: CASSVRQGAYNEQFF. As DNA, the CDR3 is TGTGCCAGCAGCGTCCGACAGGGGGCTTACAATGAGCAGTTCTTC.

The chain carries TRBV24-1 and TRBJ2-3, with D tentatively TRBD2 (6 bases). Germline assignment: CDR1 KGHDR and CDR2 SFDVKD. The length of the CDR3 is 14 residues. The V gene lost 3 bases and the J gene lost 2 bases, with 8 bases spanning the gap. CDR3 sequence: CATSDPDYTDTQYF. As DNA, the CDR3 is TGTGCCACCAGTGATCCGGACTACACAGATACGCAGTATTTT.

CDR3: CASSPQTGGDYGYTF. Written as DNA, the CDR3 is TGTGCCAGCAGCCCCCAGACAGGGGGCGACTATGGCTACACCTTC. This chain links TRBV7-9 with TRBJ1-2; 10 bases fit TRBD1. Germline assignment: CDR1 SEHNR and CDR2 FQNEAQ (reference sequence). This CDR3 has 15 amino acids. The trim removed 5 bases at V and 3 bases at J, leaving 6 bases unmatched.

This clonotype has a handful of counts. The V gene is TRBV28, the J gene TRBJ1-2, with D possibly matching TRBD1 (6 bases). The germline V gene has CDR1 MDHEN and CDR2 SYDVKM. V dropped 8 bases and J dropped 7 bases, with 20 bases sitting between them. CDR3 length: 14 residues. The CDR3 DNA reads as TGTGCCAGCTTGAAGCGGGCAGGGGTTCCTGGCTACACCTTC. Translated, it gives CASLKRAGVPGYTF.

This clonotype was seen a few times. V gene TRBV6-5 combines with J gene TRBJ2-7, with TRBD1 identical over 9 bases. V shed 6 bases, J shed 4 bases, and the junction held 10 bases outside the gene matches. CDR1 and CDR2 from the germline V gene are MNHEY and SVGAGI. The CDR3 runs 15 residues. The CDR3 sequence: CASSQPPTGGYEQYF. The CDR3 DNA sequence: TGTGCCAGCAGCCAACCCCCGACAGGGGGGTACGAGCAGTACTTC.

The genes are TRBV20-1 and TRBJ2-7; no reliable D call. The length of the CDR3 is 14 residues. Germline V gene data show CDR1 as DFQATT and CDR2 as SNEGSKA (reference sequence). The ends were cut back, 1 base at V and 0 bases at J, with 10 bases in the middle. This CDR3 reads CSARARPSSYEQYF. CDR3 nucleotides: TGCAGTGCTAGAGCGCGTCCGAGCTCCTACGAGCAGTACTTC.

This clonotype was counted many times. V gene TRBV29-1 combines with J gene TRBJ2-7; 7 positions match TRBD1. Trimming at V came to 6 bases and at J to 6 bases, leaving 11 bases not matched to a gene. The CDR3 totals 13 residues. Germline V lookup: CDR1 SQVTM, CDR2 ANQGSEA. CDR3 coding DNA: TGCAGCGTACAAGGGGGCGTAGGGGTCGAGCAGTACTTC. It is translated as CSVQGGVGVEQYF.

In this sample, this clonotype turned up a few times. The CDR3 protein is CASSPSGGTMSHEQFF. CDR3 in DNA: TGTGCCAGCAGCCCTTCGGGGGGTACAATGAGTCATGAGCAGTTCTTC. The chain recombines TRBV7-8 with TRBJ2-1, with 7 positions matching TRBD2. The CDR3 length is 16 residues. Unmatched junction bases numbered 15, after V lost 5 bases and J lost 8 bases. The germline CDR1 and CDR2 sequences are SGHVS and FQNEAQ.

This clonotype appeared a few times. The V gene is TRBV28, the J gene TRBJ2-5; weak D call: TRBD2 (6 bases). The CDR3 runs 17 residues. The V gene's germline CDR1 is MDHEN and CDR2 SYDVKM. V dropped 4 bases and J dropped 2 bases, with 20 bases sitting between them. As DNA, the CDR3 is TGTGCCAGCAGTTCGCCCTTCAGGGAGGCCCTGCAAGAGACCCAGTACTTC. It translates to CASSSPFREALQETQYF.

This CDR3 is CASSSRTSGRDTQYF. The CDR3 DNA sequence: TGTGCCAGCAGCTCCCGGACTAGCGGGAGAGATACGCAGTATTTT. The chain combines TRBV11-2 with TRBJ2-3; 13 positions match TRBD2. Unmatched junction bases numbered 3, after V lost 4 bases and J lost 5 bases. The germline V gene has CDR1 SGHAT and CDR2 FQNNGV. The length of the CDR3 is 15 residues.

Ten or more counts support this clonotype. The V call is TRBV29-1, the J call TRBJ2-5; TRBD2 aligns across 9 bases. Germline values: CDR1 SQVTM, CDR2 ANQGSEA. V dropped 4 bases and J dropped 4; count of bases not matched to a gene: 4. This CDR3 is built from 13 residues. The chain's CDR3 is CSVVGLAGETQYF. In DNA, the CDR3 is TGCAGCGTTGTGGGACTAGCAGGAGAGACCCAGTACTTC.

In DNA form, the CDR3 reads TGCAGCGTTGAAGAAAGCGGTAGGCAGTTCTTC. Amino acids: CSVEESGRQFF. V is TRBV29-1 and J is TRBJ2-1, with a weak D call TRBD2 (5 bases). The CDR3 totals 11 residues. The ends were cut back, 0 bases at V and 12 bases at J, with 9 bases in the middle. Germline V CDR1 and CDR2: SQVTM, ANQGSEA.

CDR3 bases: TGTGCCAGCAGCCCCACGGGGGCGGTAGGCAACGTCCTGACTTTC. Protein: CASSPTGAVGNVLTF. The chain uses TRBV11-1 and TRBJ2-6; D tentatively fits TRBD1 or TRBD2 (6 bases each). CDR3 length: 15 residues. With 5 bases removed from V and 9 bases from J, the gap between germline ends came to 17 bases. Looked up from germline, CDR1 is SGHAT and CDR2 is FQDESV (reference sequence).

The chain uses TRBV4-3 and TRBJ1-2; D possibly corresponds to TRBD1 (5 bases). The length of the CDR3 is 16 residues. V was cut by 0 bases and J by 2 bases, with 13 bases left in between. Germline V CDR1 and CDR2: LGHNA, YSLEER. The CDR3 DNA reads as TGCGCCAGCAGCCAAGATTCCAGGGCCGACAACTATGGCTACACCTTC. Its translation: CASSQDSRADNYGYTF.

In the case of this clonotype: A much larger clone differs from this one at a single base, so this may be a read error. The V call is TRBV29-1, the J call TRBJ2-6; TRBD1 might be the D (5 bases). Germline assignment: CDR1 SQVTM and CDR2 ANQGSEA. The CDR3 runs to 14 residues. The CDR3 sequence is CCVDSDSGANVLTF. The CDR3 DNA reads as TGCTGCGTTGACAGTGACTCTGGGGCCAACGTCCTGACTTTC.

This clonotype was detected a few times. This chain connects TRBV20-1 to TRBJ1-2; D ambiguous. The V end was cut by 1 base, the J end by 7 bases, with 19 bases between. The germline gives CDR1 DFQATT, CDR2 SNEGSKA (reference sequence). CDR3 length equals 15 residues. Here the CDR3 DNA reads TGCAGTGCTAGAGTCGGAACACATACTATCGCTGGCTACACCTTC. Translation: CSARVGTHTIAGYTF.

The chain uses TRBV12-3 or TRBV12-4 and TRBJ2-5, with 11 positions matching TRBD1. The V gene end was trimmed by 3 bases and the J gene end by 1 base; junction bases not matched to a gene: 4. The CDR3 runs to 16 residues. In DNA, the CDR3 is TGTGCCAGCAGTTTGGGGACAGGGGGACCCCAAGAGACCCAGTACTTC. Its translation: CASSLGTGGPQETQYF.

The V call is TRBV27, the J call TRBJ1-6, with D uncertain. This CDR3 is built from 14 residues. With 6 bases removed from V and 4 bases from J, the gap between germline ends came to 10 bases. Germline CDR1 is MNHEY and CDR2 is SMNVEV (reference sequence). The CDR3 bases are TGTGCCAGCAGCTCCCACACGTATAATTCACCCCTCCACTTT. As protein: CASSSHTYNSPLHF.

At least ten counts were recorded for this clonotype. An end of the junction differs from the germline gene, which may be a read error. The V call is TRBV5-1, the J call TRBJ2-7, with D tentatively TRBD1 (6 bases). Germline CDR1 reads SGHRS; CDR2 reads YFSETQ. The CDR3 length is 14 residues. CDR3 sequence reads: CASSSGTLTYEQYF. The CDR3 DNA reads as TGTGCCAGCAGTTCCGGGACACTGACCTACGAGCAGTACTTC.

The chain is built from TRBV19 and TRBJ2-1; a weak D match, TRBD1 (6 bases). V dropped 6 bases and J dropped 10 bases, with 16 bases sitting between them. CDR1 and CDR2 (germline): LNHDA, SQIVND (reference sequence). CDR3 length equals 13 residues. For the CDR3, the DNA is TGTGCCAGTAGCGACTGGGCCAGGGGCGAGCAGTTCTTC. Its protein product is CASSDWARGEQFF.

The count of this clonotype is one. This sequence joins TRBV15 and TRBJ2-1, with a weak D call TRBD1 (6 bases). CDR3 length: 16 amino acids. The V gene's germline CDR1 is LNHNV and CDR2 YYDKDF (reference sequence). V was clipped by 0 bases and J by 4 bases, with 13 bases between them. CDR3 in DNA: TGTGCCACCAGCAGAGATCCAACAGGGTGGTACAATGAGCAGTTCTTC. It yields the protein CATSRDPTGWYNEQFF.

The chain uses TRBV28 and TRBJ2-7; TRBD2 is a possible D gene (6 bases). The CDR3 is 13 amino acids. V was pared by 7 bases and J by 1 base, with 11 bases between. In germline, CDR1 is MDHEN, CDR2 SYDVKM. CDR3 amino acids: CASTTGTSYEQYF. Written as DNA, the CDR3 is TGTGCCAGCACAACTGGGACTTCCTACGAGCAGTACTTC.